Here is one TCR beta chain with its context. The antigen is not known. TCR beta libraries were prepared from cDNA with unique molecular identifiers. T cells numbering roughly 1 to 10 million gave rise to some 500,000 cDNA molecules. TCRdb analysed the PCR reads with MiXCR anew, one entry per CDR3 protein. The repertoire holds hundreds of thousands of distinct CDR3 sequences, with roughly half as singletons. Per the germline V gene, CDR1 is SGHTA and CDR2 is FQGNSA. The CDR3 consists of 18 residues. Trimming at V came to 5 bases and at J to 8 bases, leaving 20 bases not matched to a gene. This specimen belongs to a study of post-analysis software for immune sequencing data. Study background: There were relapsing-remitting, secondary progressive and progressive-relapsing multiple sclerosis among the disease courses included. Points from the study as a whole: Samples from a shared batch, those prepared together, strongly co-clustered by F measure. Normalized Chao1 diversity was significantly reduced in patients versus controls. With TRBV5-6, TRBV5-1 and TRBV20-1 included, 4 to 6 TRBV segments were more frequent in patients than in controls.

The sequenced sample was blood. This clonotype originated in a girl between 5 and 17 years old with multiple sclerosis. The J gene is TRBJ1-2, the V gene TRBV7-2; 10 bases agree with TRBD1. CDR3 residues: CASSQILRDRGPRGGYTF. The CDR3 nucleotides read TGTGCCAGCAGCCAAATACTCCGGGACAGGGGCCCCCGTGGGGGCTACACCTTC.